The rows below give T cell receptor beta chains drawn from one sample of a study of shared clonotypes between healthy human individuals. Only in-frame clones appear in the TCRdb table, and some are missing; sequencing was by immunoSEQ multiplex PCR. The table includes fewer than 350,000 clones, around nine tenths detected once. The sequenced sample was memory CD8+ T cells sorted from blood. The receptors originated from a man younger than 35 in good health. Both conserved end residues are trimmed from each CDR3. A D gene is named only where the DNA matches it firmly. The size of a clone is reported for some rows only, either as once, few or many, or as a class for expanded clones.

>13|TRBV28|TRBD2|-
ASSPWTSGNYEQY
>15|TRBV19|TRBD1|few
ASSIDLETGVNTEAF
>11|TRBV5-1|-|-
ASSGGGFGGYT
>13|TRBV2|-|-
ASSEGVPGTYEQY
>13|TRBV7-9|-|-
ASSAPEDMIYGYT
>9|TRBV28|-|-
ASSFSSGQY
>12|TRBV19|-|few
ASSIVGTSWEQY
>13|TRBV5-4|-|-
ASSLAGTLQETQY
>10|TRBV28|-|-
ASIKRCYEQY
>14|TRBV2|TRBD2|-
ASSVPLAGGINEQF
>10|TRBV27|-|-
ASSPTPGEQF
>13|TRBV10-3|-|once
AISESGGLNQPQH
>13|TRBV9|-|-
ASSVVTGMNTEAF
>13|TRBV4-1|-|few
ASSQGPGEAHEQY
>10|TRBV2|-|-
AGNLGGYEQY
>10|TRBV27|-|-
ASMEGPYEQY
>14|TRBV4-1|-|once
ASSQDPSDLLDTQY
>12|TRBV9|TRBD1|-
ASSGGQAPYGYT
>13|TRBV6-6|-|-
ASTPGRSGANVLT
>13|TRBV28|-|-
ASRPSWNSDNEQF
>14|TRBV9|-|once
ASSPKRQGASYEQY
>18|TRBV4-3|-|-
ASSQEFSRVMALAKNIQY
>11|TRBV5-1|-|-
ASSPPSSYEQY
>14|TRBV7-9|-|-
ASSPLTPVANYGYT
>13|TRBV6-6|TRBD1|-
ASIDGQGENYGYT
>12|TRBV5-1|-|-
ASSLGRVRGIQY
>12|TRBV7-6|-|-
ASSLEAGSNEQF